The 24 T cell receptor beta chains below were found in one sample sequenced in a study of CD8 T cells in ankylosing spondylitis. Whole-study findings and limits: Blood of patients with ankylosing spondylitis appeared to be characterized by a TCR beta motif of 8 or 9 highly homologous variants.

TCRdb re-called the 5' RACE reads through MiXCR, storing one row per CDR3 protein. The sample yields fewer than 500,000 distinct CDR3 sequences, about a fifth seen once. Antigens for these TCRs are unknown. The sequencing input was blood, either unsorted or a sorted T cell fraction (not recorded which). The receptors were sampled from a male donor with ankylosing spondylitis.

This clonotype has just a few counts. The chain combines TRBV18 with TRBJ1-5; D gene ambiguous. The V end was cut by 5 bases, the J end by 5 bases, with 10 bases between. CDR3 length equals 13 residues. The germline gives CDR1 KGHSH, CDR2 LQKENI. This CDR3 reads CASSVEKDQPQHF. The CDR3 DNA sequence: TGTGCCAGCTCAGTAGAAAAGGATCAGCCCCAGCATTTT. Full variable domain (outside the CDR3, taken from reference TRBV18 and TRBJ1-5): NAGVMQNPRHLVRRRGQEARLRCSPMKGHSHVYWYRQLPEEGLKFMVYLQKENIIDESGMPKERFSAEFPKEGPSILRIQQVVRGDSAAYFCASSVEKDQPQHFGDGTRLSIL.

The V call is TRBV28, the J call TRBJ2-7, with D possibly being TRBD1 (5 bases). V was pared by 2 bases and J by 3 bases, with 11 bases between. Germline V CDR1 and CDR2: MDHEN, SYDVKM. The CDR3 is 14 residues long. CDR3 region: CASSLQGDIYEQYF. DNA for the CDR3: TGTGCCAGCAGTTTACAGGGTGACATCTACGAGCAGTACTTC.

Here the CDR3 reads CASSQDRTGALYEQYF. CDR3 coding DNA: TGTGCCAGCAGCCAAGATCGGACAGGGGCCCTTTACGAGCAGTACTTC. The chain couples TRBV3-1 to TRBJ2-7, with 9 positions matching TRBD1. CDR3 length: 16 amino acids. Per germline, CDR1 LGHDT and CDR2 YNNKEL (reference sequence). V lost 0 bases to trimming and J lost 4 bases; unmatched junction nucleotides: 7.

The table lists this clonotype with a few counts. The chain joins TRBV28 to TRBJ2-3, with D possibly being TRBD2 (6 bases). This CDR3 region has 14 residues. The germline gives CDR1 MDHEN, CDR2 SYDVKM. The V gene lost 7 bases and the J gene lost 3 bases, with 14 bases spanning the gap. The CDR3 sequence: CASIIGGGTDTQYF. The CDR3 DNA reads as TGTGCCAGCATCATAGGAGGAGGGACAGATACGCAGTATTTT.

This chain connects TRBV5-1 to TRBJ2-1; perhaps TRBD1 as D (7 bases). V lost 2 bases and J lost 7, with 16 bases in between. The CDR3 consists of 15 residues. Germline loops: CDR1 SGHRS, CDR2 YFSETQ. The CDR3 DNA follows: TGCGCCAGCAGCTTTGAGGGGGCGCGGGATAATGAGCAGTTCTTC. The encoded protein is CASSFEGARDNEQFF.

The CDR3 sequence: CASSLGPTGEETQYF. CDR3 DNA sequence: TGCGCCAGCAGCTTAGGACCGACAGGGGAGGAGACCCAGTACTTC. The V gene is TRBV5-1, the J gene TRBJ2-5, with 8 bases lining up with TRBD1. Germline V gives CDR1 SGHRS, CDR2 YFSETQ. The CDR3 loop spans 15 amino acids. Trimming took 2 bases from V and 5 from J; bases not matched to a gene: 8.

The V call is TRBV28, the J call TRBJ2-7, with 11 bases identical to TRBD1. The CDR3 is 16 residues long. The germline V gene encodes CDR1 MDHEN and CDR2 SYDVKM. Unmatched junction bases numbered 8, after V lost 5 bases and J lost 2 bases. DNA of the CDR3: TGTGCCAGCAGTCCTTCGGGACAGGGGGGAACCTACGAGCAGTACTTC. Its translation: CASSPSGQGGTYEQYF.

This clonotype was seen a handful of times. The rearrangement links TRBV9 to TRBJ2-7, with D uncertain. The CDR3 runs to 12 residues. Germline CDR1 is SGDLS and CDR2 is YYNGEE. Trimming pared 4 bases from V and 4 bases from J, leaving 9 bases between. CDR3 sequence reads: CASSPNRYEQYF. Written as DNA, the CDR3 is TGTGCCAGCAGCCCGAACAGATACGAGCAGTACTTC.

This clonotype was recorded many times. The J gene is TRBJ1-1, the V gene TRBV28; D possibly corresponds to TRBD1 (5 bases). The length of the CDR3 is 15 residues. V was shortened by 4 bases and J by 3 bases, with 15 bases between the two germline ends. From germline, CDR1 is MDHEN and CDR2 SYDVKM. The CDR3 reads CASSSTLGLDTEAFF. For the CDR3, the DNA is TGTGCCAGCAGTTCGACACTGGGGCTTGACACTGAAGCTTTCTTT.

This chain uses TRBV5-1 with TRBJ2-5; the D gene is possibly TRBD2 (6 bases). CDR3 length: 15 amino acids. V lost 2 bases and J lost 0, with 11 bases in between. The germline V gene has CDR1 SGHRS and CDR2 YFSETQ. In DNA form, the CDR3 reads TGCGCCAGCAGCTTCGATGCGGGGTACCAAGAGACCCAGTACTTC. Translated: CASSFDAGYQETQYF.

The V and J genes are TRBV6-1 and TRBJ2-7; 11 positions agree with TRBD1. CDR1 and CDR2 from the germline V gene are MNHNS and SASEGT. Trimming at V came to 6 bases and at J to 2 bases, leaving 6 bases not matched to a gene. The CDR3 runs to 15 residues. The CDR3 protein is CASSQPGQGAYEQYF. The CDR3 region has the DNA TGTGCCAGCAGCCAACCGGGACAGGGGGCCTACGAGCAGTACTTC.

The chain is built from TRBV12-3 or TRBV12-4 and TRBJ2-7; no firm D call. The CDR3 runs to 13 residues. Trimming left V 7 bases short and J 1 base short, with 11 bases between. The CDR3 loop reads CASMGSVSYEQYF. For the CDR3, the DNA is TGTGCCAGCATGGGTTCGGTATCCTACGAGCAGTACTTC.

This chain uses TRBV7-2 with TRBJ1-2; a weak D match, TRBD1 (5 bases). The germline V and J ends were trimmed by 6 bases and 4 bases, with 15 bases remaining between them. This CDR3 region has 14 residues. Germline V gene lookup returns CDR1 SGHTA and CDR2 FQGNSA. The DNA for the CDR3 is TGTGCCAGCAGGGGATCGGTAGGGGCCTATGGCTACACCTTC. It yields the protein CASRGSVGAYGYTF.

The rearrangement links TRBV4-2 to TRBJ2-7; D perhaps matches TRBD2 (6 bases). The CDR3 sequence is 15 residues long. Trimming left V 4 bases short and J 1 base short, with 14 bases between. Germline values: CDR1 LGHNA, CDR2 YNFKEQ. As DNA, the CDR3 is TGTGCCAGCAGCCCGGGAGACTCCCGATCCTACGAGCAGTACTTC. Translated: CASSPGDSRSYEQYF.

In this sample, this clonotype turned up a few times. The chain is built from TRBV5-1 and TRBJ2-1; TRBD2 aligns across 10 bases. V lost 0 bases to trimming and J lost 6 bases; unmatched junction nucleotides: 6. Germline values: CDR1 SGHRS, CDR2 YFSETQ. This CDR3 has 16 residues. CDR3 coding DNA: TGCGCCAGCAGCTTGGTATCTAGCGGGAGCGCCAATGAGCAGTTCTTC. Translated, it gives CASSLVSSGSANEQFF.

A few counts support this clonotype. The chain couples TRBV20-1 to TRBJ1-6, with D perhaps TRBD1 (5 bases). Germline CDR1 is DFQATT and CDR2 is SNEGSKA (reference sequence). The CDR3 contains 16 residues. V was cut by 6 bases and J by 2 bases, with 17 bases left in between. The CDR3, as DNA: TGCAGTGCCCGGCGTATCAGGGAGACCTATAATTCACCCCTCCACTTT. Its translation is CSARRIRETYNSPLHF.

This clonotype was recorded many times. This rearrangement joins TRBV5-1 to TRBJ2-3, with 8 bases identical to TRBD2. Germline-derived CDR1 and CDR2 are SGHRS and YFSETQ. The J segment lost 4 bases and the V segment lost 2 bases, leaving 18 bases of the junction unmatched. The CDR3 is 19 amino acids. The CDR3 reads CASSFRITSGGNGADTQYF. The CDR3 nucleotides read TGCGCCAGCAGCTTTAGGATTACTAGCGGCGGGAATGGGGCAGATACGCAGTATTTT.

This clonotype was picked up a small number of times. The chain has TRBV7-8 and TRBJ2-3, with a tentative D call TRBD1 (5 bases). CDR3 length: 14 amino acids. The V and J ends lost 6 bases and 3 bases respectively, with 13 bases between them. CDR1 is SGHVS and CDR2 is FQNEAQ in the germline V gene. The DNA for the CDR3 is TGTGCCAGCAGTACCCCTAGGGGAACAGATACGCAGTATTTT. Translating gives CASSTPRGTDTQYF.

The rearrangement uses TRBV3-1 and TRBJ1-3; D may be TRBD1 (5 bases). Germline V lookup: CDR1 LGHDT, CDR2 YNNKEL (reference sequence). The length of the CDR3 is 16 residues. Trimming took 2 bases from V and 4 from J, leaving 15 bases between them. The CDR3 DNA is TGTGCCAGCAGCCAAACCCCGGGACTCGGAGGAAACACCATATATTTT. It codes for CASSQTPGLGGNTIYF. The variable domain in full, completed from reference TRBV3-1 and TRBJ1-3, reads DTAVSQTPKYLVTQMGNDKSIKCEQNLGHDTMYWYKQDSKKFLKIMFSYNNKELIINETVPNRFSPKSPDKAHLNLHINSLELGDSAVYFCASSQTPGLGGNTIYFGEGSWLTVV.

The chain carries TRBV5-1 and TRBJ2-1; the D call may be TRBD1 or TRBD2 (5 bases each). This CDR3 comprises 14 residues. Germline V CDR1 and CDR2: SGHRS, YFSETQ. The V gene lost 1 base and the J gene lost 9 bases, with 14 bases spanning the gap. The CDR3 DNA is TGCGCCAGCAGCTTGCCGGGACCTGGGGGTGAGCAGTTCTTC. It encodes CASSLPGPGGEQFF.

V gene TRBV25-1 combines with J gene TRBJ2-1, with D perhaps TRBD1 or TRBD2 (6 bases each). V was shortened by 0 bases and J by 9 bases, with 18 bases between the two germline ends. The CDR3 is 16 residues long. Germline CDR1 and CDR2: MGHDK and SYGVNS. CDR3 sequence (DNA): TGTGCCAGCAGTGAATATGGGGGGCCGCAACGGGTTGAGCAGTTCTTC. Encoded protein: CASSEYGGPQRVEQFF.

This clonotype turned up a few times. This chain connects TRBV2 to TRBJ2-1; TRBD2 aligns across 7 bases. CDR1 and CDR2 from the germline V gene are SNHLY and FYNNEI. This CDR3 contains 12 residues. With V trimmed by 6 bases and J by 8 bases, 4 bases remained unmatched. CDR3 amino acids: CASRGLADEQFF. The DNA of the CDR3 is TGTGCCAGCAGAGGCCTAGCGGATGAGCAGTTCTTC. Looking up the rest from reference TRBV2 and TRBJ2-1 gives the full variable domain: EPEVTQTPSHQVTQMGQEVILRCVPISNHLYFYWYRQILGQKVEFLVSFYNNEISEKSEIFDDQFSVERPDGSNFTLKIRSTKLEDSAMYFCASRGLADEQFFGPGTRLTVL.

In its sample, this clonotype was seen many times. The rearrangement joins TRBV12-3 or TRBV12-4 to TRBJ2-7; D not certain. This CDR3 contains 13 residues. V lost 5 bases and J 3 bases, leaving 11 bases between the germline ends. CDR3 nucleotides: TGTGCCAGCAGTCCCCCGGGTCGCTACGAGCAGTACTTC. Translated: CASSPPGRYEQYF.

This clonotype was observed a handful of times. The chain is built from TRBV19 and TRBJ2-1, with 9 bases identical to TRBD2. The CDR3 is 18 residues long. Germline V gene lookup returns CDR1 LNHDA and CDR2 SQIVND (reference sequence). V lost 5 bases and J lost 4; bases outside the gene matches: 15. CDR3 residues: CASSWERSGSLGYNEQFF. CDR3 nucleotide sequence: TGTGCCAGTAGTTGGGAACGTAGCGGGAGCCTAGGGTACAATGAGCAGTTCTTC.